This T cell receptor beta chain comes out of a study of technical replicates of blood from several donors. Repertoires were generated with immunoSEQ multiplex PCR, while TCRdb's copy carries only in-frame clones and drops some. The table has more than 10,000 clones, roughly 94% seen once; the top ten hold 7.2%. This CDR3 has 12 residues. Germline V gene lookup returns CDR1 MDHEN and CDR2 SYDVKM. The V gene lost 2 bases and the J gene lost 13 bases, with 12 bases spanning the gap. The chain has TRBV28 and TRBJ2-1; D not resolved. Sequencing was carried out using PBMCs. This sequence originates from a human donor in good health. CDR3 DNA: TGTGCCAGCAGTTTAAATCCGAGGAGTCAGTTCTTC. This codes for CASSLNPRSQFF.